A selection of T cell receptor beta chains follows, all from one sample in a study of T cells in Graves' hyperthyroidism and ophthalmopathy. MiXCR, run by TCRdb on the multiplex PCR reads, gives a single entry per CDR3 protein. This table has about 570,000 distinct CDR3 sequences, 12% to 15% appearing once. The sequenced sample was blood. Every receptor here comes from a woman aged 40 to 50 with Graves' hyperthyroidism. CDR3s include the opening cysteine and the closing phenylalanine or tryptophan. Fields, in order: D gene, V gene, J gene, clone size, CDR3 DNA, CDR3 protein. A D gene is named only where the DNA matches it firmly. Only some rows state a clone size, as once, few, many or a class for expanded clones.

>TRBD1|TRBV2|TRBJ2-1|-
TGTGCCAGCAGTAACACCGGGACAGGGGGCGATCCGTTCTTC
CASSNTGTGGDPFF
>-|TRBV5-1|TRBJ2-1|many
TGCGCCAGCAGCTTGGGGCCAGGTTACAATGAGCAGTTCTTC
CASSLGPGYNEQFF
>-|TRBV7-9|TRBJ2-7|many
TGTGCCAGCAGCTCACCGGCCGGGACTCTCTCCTACGAGCAGTACTTC
CASSSPAGTLSYEQYF
>-|TRBV9|TRBJ2-5|many
TGTGCCAGCAGCGTAGTCGCAGGGGCGTTGGGGGCCCAGTACTTC
CASSVVAGALGAQYF
>-|TRBV7-3|TRBJ2-3|-
TGTGCCAGCAGCCCATGGGTAGGGGGCACAGATACGCAGTATTTT
CASSPWVGGTDTQYF
>TRBD2|TRBV27|TRBJ2-3|many
TGTGCCAGCAGTTTTAGTACGGGAGGGACAGATACGCAGTATTTT
CASSFSTGGTDTQYF
>TRBD2|TRBV27|TRBJ2-5|many
TGTGCCAGCAGTGCCGGACTAGCGGGGCAAGAGACCCAGTACTTC
CASSAGLAGQETQYF
>TRBD1|TRBV27|TRBJ2-4|-
TGTGCCAGCAGCCTCAGACAGGGTACGAACATTCAGTACTTC
CASSLRQGTNIQYF
>-|TRBV2|TRBJ2-3|-
TGTGCCAGCAGTGACGCTAGGGGGTCCACAGATACGCAGTATTTT
CASSDARGSTDTQYF
>TRBD1|TRBV18|TRBJ1-4|many
TGTGCCAGCTCACTGTCGGGACAGGGTTATGAAAAACTGTTTTTT
CASSLSGQGYEKLFF
>-|TRBV30|TRBJ1-3|many
TGTGCCTGGAAATGGCGCTCTGGAAACACCATATATTTT
CAWKWRSGNTIYF
>-|TRBV19|TRBJ2-1|-
TGTGCCAGTAGTGGCAGGGTGGTAGGTAATGAGCAGTTCTTC
CASSGRVVGNEQFF
>TRBD1|TRBV20-1|TRBJ1-6|-
TGCAGTGCTAGAGGGCAGGGGGCTTCACCCCTCCACTTT
CSARGQGASPLHF
>TRBD1|TRBV12-3/TRBV12-4|TRBJ1-4|-
TGTGCCAGCAGCCCCGGGACAGTCGCTGAAAAACTGTTTTTT
CASSPGTVAEKLFF
>-|TRBV20-1|TRBJ1-5|many
TGCAGTGCTAACGGGCCACTAAATCAGCCCCAGCATTTT
CSANGPLNQPQHF
>-|TRBV12-3/TRBV12-4|TRBJ2-3|many
TGTGCCAGCATCCTAGGGACTAGCACAGATACGCAGTATTTT
CASILGTSTDTQYF
>-|TRBV20-1|TRBJ2-3|-
TGCAGTGCTAGAGAGGGGGCGGCTAGCACAGATACGCAGTATTTT
CSAREGAASTDTQYF
>TRBD2|TRBV7-2|TRBJ2-5|many
TGTGCCAGCAGCAAGAGGACTAGCGGGAGTGAGACCCAGTACTTC
CASSKRTSGSETQYF
>-|TRBV12-3/TRBV12-4|TRBJ1-5|many
TGTGCCAGCAGTTTAGTGGGTTATCAGCCCCAGCATTTT
CASSLVGYQPQHF
>TRBD1|TRBV2|TRBJ2-7|many
TGTGCCAGCAAACTGGACAGGTCCAGCTACGAGCAGTACTTC
CASKLDRSSYEQYF
>TRBD1|TRBV12-3/TRBV12-4|TRBJ2-7|many
TGTGCCAGCGGAAGGACAGGAAGCTCCTACGAGCAGTACTTC
CASGRTGSSYEQYF
>-|TRBV12-3/TRBV12-4|TRBJ2-7|-
TGTGCCAGCATCGGGCTAGGTATTGCCTACGAGCAGTACTTC
CASIGLGIAYEQYF
>-|TRBV28|TRBJ2-1|many
TGTGCCAGCAGTTTCAAGATTCCCTCCTACAATGAGCAGTTCTTC
CASSFKIPSYNEQFF
>TRBD2|TRBV2|TRBJ2-7|many
TGTGCCACCGGACTAGCGGGAGACGAGCAGTACTTC
CATGLAGDEQYF
>-|TRBV5-1|TRBJ2-6|-
TGCGCCAACAGCTTGGGGGCAGCGTCTGGGGCCAACGTCCTGACTTTC
CANSLGAASGANVLTF
>TRBD1|TRBV18|TRBJ2-7|many
TGTGCCAGCTCACCTATTAGGACAGGGGATCAGGAGCAGTACTTC
CASSPIRTGDQEQYF
>TRBD1|TRBV10-1|TRBJ1-2|-
TGCGCCAGCAGCGGGGGGACAGGGGACGGCTACACCTTC
CASSGGTGDGYTF
>-|TRBV2|TRBJ1-2|many
TGTGCCAGCAGCGCCATTATCGACAGATTCTATGGCTACACCTTC
CASSAIIDRFYGYTF
>-|TRBV30|TRBJ1-2|many
TGTGCCTGGAGTGTACTACACTCCGGGGGCTACACCTTC
CAWSVLHSGGYTF
>TRBD2|TRBV6-2/TRBV6-3|TRBJ2-1|many
TGTGCCACCGTCCCCGGGACTAGCGGGAGGCCGTACTCCTACAATGAGCAGTTCTTC
CATVPGTSGRPYSYNEQFF
>-|TRBV5-1|TRBJ1-2|few
TGCGCCAGCAGCTTGGGGGGACTTTCGAACTATGGCTACACCTTC
CASSLGGLSNYGYTF
>TRBD1|TRBV11-2|TRBJ2-7|few
TGTGCCAGCAGCTCGGAAGACAGGGCCACCTACGAGCAGTACTTC
CASSSEDRATYEQYF
>TRBD2|TRBV7-8|TRBJ2-1|many
TGTGCCAGCAGCTATAGCGGGAGGGATCTCTCCTACAATGAGCAGTTCTTC
CASSYSGRDLSYNEQFF
>-|TRBV20-1|TRBJ1-5|-
TGCAGTGCTAATAACTTGGACTTATTTAGCAATCAGCCCCAGCATTTT
CSANNLDLFSNQPQHF
>TRBD2|TRBV11-2|TRBJ2-1|-
TGTGCCAGCAGCATGGGGACTAGCGGTTTAAGCTCCTACAATGAGCAGTTCTTC
CASSMGTSGLSSYNEQFF
>-|TRBV20-1|TRBJ1-1|-
TGCAGTGCTAGAGTGACCCCCGCAAAGAACACTGAAGCTTTCTTT
CSARVTPAKNTEAFF
>-|TRBV9|TRBJ1-2|-
TGTGCCAGCAGCGTAGAACGAGCCTCCTATGGCTACACCTTC
CASSVERASYGYTF
>TRBD2|TRBV20-1|TRBJ2-3|many
TGCAGTGCTTCCGGGACTAGCGGGAGGAGGGATACGCAGTATTTT
CSASGTSGRRDTQYF
>-|TRBV29-1|TRBJ1-1|-
TGCAGCGTTCTTGGCAGCCGGAACACTGAAGCTTTCTTT
CSVLGSRNTEAFF
>-|TRBV7-9|TRBJ2-3|-
TGTGCCAGCAGCTCCATCCCCGGAGATACGCAGTATTTT
CASSSIPGDTQYF
>-|TRBV15|TRBJ1-5|many
TGTGCCACCAGCCGAGAAGGGGTTAGCAATCAGCCCCAGCATTTT
CATSREGVSNQPQHF
>-|TRBV28|TRBJ2-5|many
TGTGCCAGCACCGCCGGCCAAGAGACCCAGTACTTC
CASTAGQETQYF
>-|TRBV24-1|TRBJ1-4|-
TGTGCCACCAGTGATTTTAGGGACGGCGAAAAACTGTTTTTT
CATSDFRDGEKLFF
>-|TRBV28|TRBJ2-7|many
TGTGCCAGCAGTTATCTGGCAGGCTCCTACGAGCAGTACTTC
CASSYLAGSYEQYF
>-|TRBV5-4|TRBJ2-7|few
TGTGCCAGCAGCTTGGTTCCCACGGGCTCCTACGAGCAGTACTTC
CASSLVPTGSYEQYF
>-|TRBV6-1|TRBJ2-1|many
TGTGCCAGCAGTGAAGCGCTACAGGGCGGGAGTGGTTACAATGAGCAGTTCTTC
CASSEALQGGSGYNEQFF
>-|TRBV20-1|TRBJ2-7|many
TGCAGTGCTAGACCCCTCCCGGCAGTGCGCGAGCAGTACTTC
CSARPLPAVREQYF
>-|TRBV5-1|TRBJ2-1|many
TGCGCCAGCAGCTTGGCCGGGATGTCAAGCGGTAATGAGCAGTTCTTC
CASSLAGMSSGNEQFF
>TRBD2|TRBV4-1|TRBJ2-5|few
TGCGCCAGCAGCCGAGCGGGACTAGCAGCCCAAGAGACCCAGTACTTC
CASSRAGLAAQETQYF
>TRBD2|TRBV9|TRBJ2-1|few
TGTGCCAGCAGCGTAGGGACTAGCGACCGAAATGAGCAGTTCTTC
CASSVGTSDRNEQFF
>-|TRBV20-1|TRBJ2-3|few
TGCAGTGCTGGGGGCCCGATGGGGGATACGCAGTATTTT
CSAGGPMGDTQYF
>TRBD1|TRBV11-2|TRBJ2-7|few
TGTGCCAGCAGCTTAGGGACAGGGGTTCAGCAGTACTTC
CASSLGTGVQQYF
>-|TRBV3-1|TRBJ2-1|many
TGTGCCAGCAGCCAAGAAGCTAAAAGCTCCTACAATGAGCAGTTCTTC
CASSQEAKSSYNEQFF